Listed below are T cell receptor beta chains from one sample, sequenced in a study of T cells in Graves' hyperthyroidism and ophthalmopathy. TCRdb re-analysed the multiplex PCR reads in MiXCR, keeping a single row per CDR3 protein. The sample holds about 410,000 distinct CDR3 sequences, roughly 14% seen once. Input material: blood. The receptor set was obtained from a woman in her 30s with Graves' ophthalmopathy. Both conserved end residues are part of each CDR3. A D gene is named only where the DNA matches it firmly. Clone sizes are given selectively: once, few, many, or a class where the clone is expanded.

D: -
J: TRBJ1-6
size: -
V: TRBV2
CDR3: CASSNKGNSPLHF
DNA: TGTGCCAGCAGTAACAAGGGGAATTCACCCCTCCATTTT

D: -
J: TRBJ1-1
size: many
V: TRBV18
CDR3: CASSPGLIVNTEAFF
DNA: TGTGCCAGCTCACCAGGATTGATAGTGAACACTGAAGCTTTCTTT

D: TRBD1
J: TRBJ2-3
size: few
V: TRBV6-4
CDR3: CASSDSADRADTQYF
DNA: TGTGCCAGCAGTGACTCGGCGGACAGGGCAGATACGCAGTATTTT

D: -
J: TRBJ2-7
size: many
V: TRBV5-1
CDR3: CASSLETPKGEQYF
DNA: TGCGCCAGCAGCTTGGAAACACCCAAAGGCGAGCAGTACTTC

D: -
J: TRBJ2-5
size: few
V: TRBV24-1
CDR3: CATSDFKGPSQETQYF
DNA: TGTGCCACCAGTGATTTTAAGGGACCTAGCCAAGAGACCCAGTACTTC

D: -
J: TRBJ1-5
size: many
V: TRBV28
CDR3: CASSSPFGPQHF
DNA: TGTGCCAGCAGTTCCCCTTTTGGGCCCCAGCATTTT

D: TRBD2
J: TRBJ2-7
size: many
V: TRBV20-1
CDR3: CSANLAGGPDEQYF
DNA: TGCAGTGCCAATTTAGCGGGGGGTCCGGACGAGCAGTACTTC

D: -
J: TRBJ1-1
size: many
V: TRBV4-1
CDR3: CASSQEGGRGTEAFF
DNA: TGCGCCAGCAGCCAAGAGGGGGGTAGGGGGACTGAAGCTTTCTTT

D: -
J: TRBJ2-1
size: many
V: TRBV29-1
CDR3: CSVDSGGLYNEQFF
DNA: TGCAGCGTTGATTCCGGGGGGCTTTACAATGAGCAGTTCTTC

D: -
J: TRBJ2-5
size: -
V: TRBV19
CDR3: CASSMGKRETQYF
DNA: TGTGCCAGTAGTATGGGTAAAAGAGAGACCCAGTACTTC

D: TRBD1
J: TRBJ2-7
size: many
V: TRBV2
CDR3: CASSEFGTGTYEQYF
DNA: TGTGCCAGCAGTGAATTTGGGACAGGGACCTACGAGCAGTACTTC

D: -
J: TRBJ2-5
size: -
V: TRBV28
CDR3: CASVGVGSEETQYF
DNA: TGTGCCAGCGTTGGGGTAGGATCGGAAGAGACCCAGTACTTC

D: -
J: TRBJ2-1
size: -
V: TRBV11-2
CDR3: CASSVGPGHENNEQFF
DNA: TGTGCCAGCAGCGTAGGCCCGGGACACGAAAACAATGAGCAGTTCTTC

D: -
J: TRBJ2-7
size: -
V: TRBV9
CDR3: CASSAAGYEQYF
DNA: TGTGCCAGCAGCGCCGCGGGCTACGAGCAGTACTTC

D: TRBD1
J: TRBJ2-2
size: few
V: TRBV7-7
CDR3: CASSLGTGQGGELFF
DNA: TGTGCTAGCAGCTTGGGGACAGGGCAAGGCGGGGAGCTGTTTTTT

D: TRBD2
J: TRBJ2-7
size: many
V: TRBV3-1
CDR3: CASSQDQGGGTEQYF
DNA: TGTGCCAGCAGCCAAGACCAGGGCGGGGGGACCGAGCAGTACTTC